Below are 7 T cell receptor beta chains sequenced from a single sample in a study of T cell responses to AZD1222 COVID-19 vaccine. Repertoires were generated with immunoSEQ multiplex PCR, while TCRdb's copy carries only in-frame clones and drops some. The repertoire holds around 130,000 clones, with around nine tenths as singletons. Source: peripheral blood, taken 28 days after the second AZD1222 dose. These receptors came from an adult who received the AZD1222 COVID-19 vaccine.

This chain links TRBV4-3 with TRBJ2-1, with no clear D. Trimming stripped 0 bases from V and 2 bases from J, with 14 bases between. CDR3 length: 17 amino acids. From germline, CDR1 is LGHNA and CDR2 YSLEER. CDR3 in amino acids: CASSQDPGSLTYNEQFF. CDR3 in DNA: TGCGCCAGCAGCCAAGATCCGGGCAGTCTGACCTACAATGAGCAGTTCTTC.

The rearrangement links TRBV28 to TRBJ1-1; 9 bases fit TRBD1. The J segment lost 3 bases and the V segment lost 6 bases, leaving 8 bases of the junction unmatched. The length of the CDR3 is 15 residues. CDR1 and CDR2 from the germline V gene are MDHEN and SYDVKM. For the CDR3, the DNA is TGTGCCAGCAGCCGCACCGGGACAGGGTACACTGAAGCTTTCTTT. Protein: CASSRTGTGYTEAFF.

V and J are TRBV4-2 and TRBJ1-1; D call uncertain. The CDR3 consists of 14 residues. Germline-derived CDR1 and CDR2 are LGHNA and YNFKEQ. V was clipped by 1 base and J by 0 bases, with 6 bases between them. The CDR3 reads CASSQAGVNTEAFF. CDR3 in DNA: TGTGCCAGCAGCCAAGCTGGGGTGAACACTGAAGCTTTCTTT.

The genes are TRBV18 and TRBJ1-4; maybe TRBD1 (5 bases). Germline V gene data show CDR1 as KGHSH and CDR2 as LQKENI. There are 16 residues in the CDR3. V lost 2 bases and J lost 8, with 18 bases in between. Written as DNA, the CDR3 is TGTGCCAGCTCACCAACCGGTCCCGGGGGTCGGGAAAAACTGTTTTTT. It is translated as CASSPTGPGGREKLFF.

The genes are TRBV5-1 and TRBJ2-7; 12 bases line up with TRBD1. V lost 4 bases, J lost 7 bases, and 6 bases stayed unmatched. CDR1 and CDR2 (germline): SGHRS, YFSETQ. The CDR3 is 14 amino acids. CDR3: CASSRGQGAREQYF. In DNA, the CDR3 is TGCGCCAGCAGCCGGGGACAGGGGGCGAGGGAGCAGTACTTC.

V gene TRBV6-1 combines with J gene TRBJ2-7; D gene ambiguous. CDR3 size: 13 residues. The germline CDR1 and CDR2 sequences are MNHNS and SASEGT. V was shortened by 0 bases and J by 4 bases, with 7 bases between the two germline ends. CDR3 bases: TGTGCCAGCAGTGAAGCAGGAGAATACGAGCAGTACTTC. It codes for CASSEAGEYEQYF.

J is TRBJ2-5 and V is TRBV5-3; 9 positions agree with TRBD1. TRBV5-3 is placed among ORFs of uncertain function. CDR3 size: 15 residues. J lost 1 base, V lost 5 bases, and 6 bases had no gene match. CDR3 region: CARSVDRGGQETQYF. Here the CDR3 DNA reads TGTGCCAGAAGTGTGGACAGGGGCGGCCAAGAGACCCAGTACTTC.